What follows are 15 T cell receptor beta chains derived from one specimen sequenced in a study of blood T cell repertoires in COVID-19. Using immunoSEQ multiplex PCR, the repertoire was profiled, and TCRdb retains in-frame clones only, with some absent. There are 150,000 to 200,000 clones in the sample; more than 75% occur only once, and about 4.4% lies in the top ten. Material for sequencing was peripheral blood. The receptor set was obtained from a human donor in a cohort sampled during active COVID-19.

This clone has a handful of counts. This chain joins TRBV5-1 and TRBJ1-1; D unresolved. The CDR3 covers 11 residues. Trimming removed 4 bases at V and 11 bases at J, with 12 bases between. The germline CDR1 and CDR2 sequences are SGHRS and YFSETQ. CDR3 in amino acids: CASSNGLGAFF. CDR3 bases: TGCGCCAGCAGCAACGGCCTCGGGGCTTTCTTT.

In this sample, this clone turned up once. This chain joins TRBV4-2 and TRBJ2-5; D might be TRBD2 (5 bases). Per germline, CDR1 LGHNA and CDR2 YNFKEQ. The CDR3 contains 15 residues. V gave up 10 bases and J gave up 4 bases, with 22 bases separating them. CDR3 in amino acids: CATSEGLVELETQYF. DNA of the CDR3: TGTGCCACCAGTGAGGGCCTTGTAGAATTAGAGACCCAGTACTTC.

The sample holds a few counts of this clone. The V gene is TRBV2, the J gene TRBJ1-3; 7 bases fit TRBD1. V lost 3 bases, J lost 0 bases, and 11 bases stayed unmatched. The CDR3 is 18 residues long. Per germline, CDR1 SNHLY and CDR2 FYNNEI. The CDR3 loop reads CASSDGTDFSSSGNTIYF. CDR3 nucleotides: TGTGCCAGCAGTGACGGGACAGACTTCTCGAGCTCTGGAAACACCATATATTTT.

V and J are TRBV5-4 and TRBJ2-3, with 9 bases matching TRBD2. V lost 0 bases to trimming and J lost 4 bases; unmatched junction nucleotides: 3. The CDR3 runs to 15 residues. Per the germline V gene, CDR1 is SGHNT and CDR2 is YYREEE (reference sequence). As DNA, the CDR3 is TGTGCCAGCAGCTTGGCGGGACTAGCCGCAGATACGCAGTATTTT. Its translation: CASSLAGLAADTQYF.

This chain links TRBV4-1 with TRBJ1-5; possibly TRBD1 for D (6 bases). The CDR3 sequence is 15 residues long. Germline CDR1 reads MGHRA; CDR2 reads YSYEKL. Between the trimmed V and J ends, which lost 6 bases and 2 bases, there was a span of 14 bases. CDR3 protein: CASSVLGGRNQPQHF. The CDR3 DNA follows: TGCGCCAGCAGTGTGCTTGGGGGCCGCAATCAGCCCCAGCATTTT.

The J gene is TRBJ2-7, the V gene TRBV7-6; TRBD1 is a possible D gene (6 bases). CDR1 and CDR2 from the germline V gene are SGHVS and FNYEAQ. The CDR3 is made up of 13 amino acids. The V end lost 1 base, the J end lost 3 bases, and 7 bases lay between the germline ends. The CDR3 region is CASSLGGGYEQYF. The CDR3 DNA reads TGTGCCAGCAGCTTAGGAGGGGGCTACGAGCAGTACTTC. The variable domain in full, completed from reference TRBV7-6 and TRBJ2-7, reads GAGVSQSPRYKVTKRGQDVALRCDPISGHVSLYWYRQALGQGPEFLTYFNYEAQQDKSGLPNDRFSAERPEGSISTLTIQRTEQRDSAMYRCASSLGGGYEQYFGPGTRLTVT.

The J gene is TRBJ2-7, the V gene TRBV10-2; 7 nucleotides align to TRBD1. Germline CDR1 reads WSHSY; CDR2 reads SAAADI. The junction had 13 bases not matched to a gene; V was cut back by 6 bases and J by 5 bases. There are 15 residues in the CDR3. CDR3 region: CASSNRGLWADEQYF. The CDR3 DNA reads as TGCGCCAGCAGCAACAGGGGATTATGGGCTGACGAGCAGTACTTC.

CDR3 nucleotides: TGCAGCGTCTATTTAGCGGGGGGGCCCTACGAGCAGTACTTC. It codes for CSVYLAGGPYEQYF. The chain uses TRBV29-1 and TRBJ2-7; 11 nucleotides align to TRBD2. CDR3 length: 14 residues. The germline CDR1 and CDR2 sequences are SQVTM and ANQGSEA. Trimming at V came to 6 bases and at J to 2 bases, leaving 6 bases not matched to a gene.

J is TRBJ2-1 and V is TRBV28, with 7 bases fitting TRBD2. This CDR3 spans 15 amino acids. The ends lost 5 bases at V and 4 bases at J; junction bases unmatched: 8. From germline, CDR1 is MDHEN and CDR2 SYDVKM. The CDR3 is CASSPSGTLYNEQFF. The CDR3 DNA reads TGTGCCAGCAGTCCAAGCGGGACCCTGTACAATGAGCAGTTCTTC. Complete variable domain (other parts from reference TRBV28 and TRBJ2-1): DVKVTQSSRYLVKRTGEKVFLECVQDMDHENMFWYRQDPGLGLRLIYFSYDVKMKEKGDIPEGYSVSREKKERFSLILESASTNQTSMYLCASSPSGTLYNEQFFGPGTRLTVL.

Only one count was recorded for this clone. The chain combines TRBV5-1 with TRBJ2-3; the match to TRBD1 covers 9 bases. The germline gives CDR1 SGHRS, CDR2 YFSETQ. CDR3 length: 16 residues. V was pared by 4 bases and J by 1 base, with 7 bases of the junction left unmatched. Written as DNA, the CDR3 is TGCGCCAGCAGCCCTACCCGGGACAGGGGCACAGATACGCAGTATTTT. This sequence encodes CASSPTRDRGTDTQYF.

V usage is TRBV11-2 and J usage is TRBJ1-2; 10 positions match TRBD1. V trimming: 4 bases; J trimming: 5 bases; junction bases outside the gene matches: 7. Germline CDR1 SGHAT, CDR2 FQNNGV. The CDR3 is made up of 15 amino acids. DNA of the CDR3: TGTGCCAGCAGCTCAGGGACAGGGGATCTATATGGCTACACCTTC. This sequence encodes CASSSGTGDLYGYTF.

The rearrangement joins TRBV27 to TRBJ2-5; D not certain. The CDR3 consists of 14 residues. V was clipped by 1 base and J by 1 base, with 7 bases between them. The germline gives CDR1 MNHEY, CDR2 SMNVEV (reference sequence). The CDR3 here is CASSLYYGQETQYF. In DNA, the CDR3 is TGTGCCAGCAGTTTATACTACGGCCAAGAGACCCAGTACTTC.

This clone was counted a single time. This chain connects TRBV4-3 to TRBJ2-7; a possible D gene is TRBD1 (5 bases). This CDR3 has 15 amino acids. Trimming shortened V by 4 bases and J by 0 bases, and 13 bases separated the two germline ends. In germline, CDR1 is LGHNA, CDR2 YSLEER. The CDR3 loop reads CASSPRVTASYEQYF. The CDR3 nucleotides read TGCGCCAGCAGCCCCCGAGTGACAGCCTCCTACGAGCAGTACTTC.

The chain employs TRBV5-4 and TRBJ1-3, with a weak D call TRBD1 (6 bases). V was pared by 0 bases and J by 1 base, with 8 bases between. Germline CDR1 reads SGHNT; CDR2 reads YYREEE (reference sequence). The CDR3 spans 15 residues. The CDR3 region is CASSLDTGSGNTIYF. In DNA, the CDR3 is TGTGCCAGCAGCTTGGATACAGGGTCTGGAAACACCATATATTTT.

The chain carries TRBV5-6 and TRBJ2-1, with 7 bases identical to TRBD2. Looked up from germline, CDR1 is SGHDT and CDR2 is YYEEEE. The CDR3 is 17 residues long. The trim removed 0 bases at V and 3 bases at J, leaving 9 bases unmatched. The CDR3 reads CASSLVDAGAIYNEQFF. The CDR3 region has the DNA TGTGCCAGCAGCTTGGTCGATGCGGGAGCCATCTACAATGAGCAGTTCTTC.